This is a list of T cell receptor beta chains from one sample in a study of CXCR3-negative and CXCR3-positive naive CD8 T cells. Each CDR3 protein gets one entry in TCRdb, which reprocessed the 5' RACE reads and gives no DNA. Recorded for this sample: about 120,000 distinct CDR3 sequences. Sequenced: naive CXCR3+ CD8+ T cells from blood. These receptors all stem from a human donor in good health. Some clones in this sample may be carry-over from other donors' samples. Each CDR3 is given with its conserved first and last residue.

v_call,j_call,cdr3_length,cdr3_aa
TRBV9,TRBJ2-1,14,CASSVASWGNEQFF
TRBV4-1,TRBJ1-6,17,CASSQDYGTMDNSPLHF
TRBV12-3/TRBV12-4,TRBJ2-1,16,CASSFAGPLPHNEQFF
TRBV28,TRBJ2-1,17,CASSSLAGVGRTDEQFF
TRBV7-9,TRBJ2-7,16,CASSPPRDRVFYEQYF
TRBV5-1,TRBJ2-1,16,CASIPDRSHSYNEQFF
TRBV13,TRBJ2-7,16,CASSLLGGRAAYEQYF
TRBV19,TRBJ1-1,18,CASCLRGQTILTNTEAFF
TRBV20-1,TRBJ2-7,13,CSASGQDSYEQYF
TRBV28,TRBJ2-3,14,CASEAGTSTDTQYF
TRBV7-6,TRBJ1-1,16,CASSLNDWGRGTEAFF
TRBV21-1,TRBJ2-2,20,CASSKGQAVIVQENTGELFF
TRBV7-9,TRBJ2-1,16,CASSLALTGIYNEQFF
TRBV13,TRBJ1-2,15,CASSLGLQGADGYTF
TRBV7-9,TRBJ1-1,14,CASSLAAMNTEAFF
TRBV7-3,TRBJ2-7,15,CASSLSGGGGDEQYF
TRBV29-1,TRBJ2-1,16,CSVEDPPSGSYNEQFF
TRBV12-2,TRBJ2-1,13,CASRLMTYNEQFF
TRBV23-1,TRBJ2-1,17,CASSHPLAGGPINEQFF
TRBV7-6,TRBJ1-4,14,CASSPPGTPGKLFF
TRBV29-1,TRBJ2-7,13,CSVEDERNYEQYF
TRBV5-4,TRBJ2-1,15,CASSLGLAGNNEQFF
TRBV28,TRBJ2-5,13,CASSPRGTETQYF
TRBV7-9,TRBJ2-5,12,CASSLWEETQYF
TRBV15,TRBJ2-1,15,CATSDGTSVNNEQFF
TRBV20-1,TRBJ2-3,14,CSALGDLRPDTQYF
TRBV4-3,TRBJ1-2,16,CASSQERGFANYGYTF
TRBV4-1,TRBJ2-5,18,CASSQGFRLAGGQETQYF
TRBV2,TRBJ2-1,14,CASSLGLAGDEQFF
TRBV9,TRBJ2-7,14,CASSPPGDDHEQYF
TRBV28,TRBJ2-1,19,CDSSAPQGVAGGNYNEQFF
TRBV9,TRBJ2-7,14,CASSVASGGGEQYF
TRBV5-1,TRBJ1-1,13,CASSLGRLGEAFF
TRBV2,TRBJ2-7,14,CASSDGRGIDEQYF
TRBV27,TRBJ2-1,14,CASSFQAGGNEQFF
TRBV5-6,TRBJ2-1,18,CASSLSWGGGASYNEQFF
TRBV12-3/TRBV12-4,TRBJ1-6,11,CASSFNGPLHF
TRBV28,TRBJ1-1,14,CASSPPQMNTEAFF
TRBV12-5,TRBJ2-3,19,CASGLTSREADWGTDTQYF
TRBV28,TRBJ2-7,16,CASSDPWDASSYEQYF
TRBV20-1,TRBJ2-1,16,CSASTKRWSSYNEQFF
TRBV20-1,TRBJ1-2,17,CSARPILDRGSDYGYTF
TRBV10-1,TRBJ2-1,17,CASSESKLGGQANEQFF
TRBV7-9,TRBJ2-1,17,CASSLVVADGAYNEQFF
TRBV12-3/TRBV12-4,TRBJ2-7,15,CASSTAGTVLYEQYF
TRBV5-5,TRBJ2-1,13,CASSSDIYNEQFF
TRBV4-1,TRBJ1-1,11,CASSQESEAFF